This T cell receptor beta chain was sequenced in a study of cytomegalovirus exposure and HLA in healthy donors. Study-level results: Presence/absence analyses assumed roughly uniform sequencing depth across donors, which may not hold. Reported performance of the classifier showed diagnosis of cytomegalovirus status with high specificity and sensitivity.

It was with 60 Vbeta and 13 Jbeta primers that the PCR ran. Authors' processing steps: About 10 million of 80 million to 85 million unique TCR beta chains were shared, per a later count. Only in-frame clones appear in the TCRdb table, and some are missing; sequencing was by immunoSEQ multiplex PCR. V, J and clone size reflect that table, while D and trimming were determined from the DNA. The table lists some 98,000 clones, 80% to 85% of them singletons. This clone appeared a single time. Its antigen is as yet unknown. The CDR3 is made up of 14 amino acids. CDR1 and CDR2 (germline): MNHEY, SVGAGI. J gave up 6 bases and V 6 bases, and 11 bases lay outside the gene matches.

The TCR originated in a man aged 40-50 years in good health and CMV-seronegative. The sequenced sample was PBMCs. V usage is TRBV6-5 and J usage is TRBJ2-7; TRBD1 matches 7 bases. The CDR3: CASRFRGIMGEQYF. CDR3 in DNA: TGTGCCAGCAGGTTCAGGGGGATAATGGGCGAGCAGTACTTC.